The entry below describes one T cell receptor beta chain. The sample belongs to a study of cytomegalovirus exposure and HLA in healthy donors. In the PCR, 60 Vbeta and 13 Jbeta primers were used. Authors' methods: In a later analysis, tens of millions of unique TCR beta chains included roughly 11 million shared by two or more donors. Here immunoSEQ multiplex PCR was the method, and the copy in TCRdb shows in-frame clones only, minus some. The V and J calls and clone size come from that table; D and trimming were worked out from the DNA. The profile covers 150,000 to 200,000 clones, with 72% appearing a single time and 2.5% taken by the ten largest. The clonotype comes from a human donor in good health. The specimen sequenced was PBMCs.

The CDR3, as DNA: TGCGCCAGCAGCTTTGGGGAGAGTGAGACCCAGTACTTC. It translates to CASSFGESETQYF. V gene TRBV5-1 combines with J gene TRBJ2-5; D may be TRBD2 (5 bases). The germline gives CDR1 SGHRS, CDR2 YFSETQ. Trimming pared 2 bases from V and 5 bases from J, leaving 10 bases between. This CDR3 has 13 amino acids.